Listed below are T cell receptor beta chains from one sample, sequenced in a study of cytomegalovirus exposure and HLA in healthy donors. TCRdb's table, derived via immunoSEQ multiplex PCR, lists solely in-frame clones and lacks some. The sample shows over 85,000 clones, 60% to 80% of them seen only once. Sequenced sample: PBMCs. All receptors derive from a middle-aged woman in good health and CMV-seronegative. The CDR3 runs from the conserved cysteine through the conserved F or W. A D gene is named only where the DNA matches it firmly. Expanded clones are given a class, and other clones once, few, many or no size at all.

clone_size,j_call,d_call,v_call,cdr3_aa,cdr3_nt
NA,TRBJ1-5,NA,TRBV28,CASSSDSNQPQNF,TGTGCCAGCAGTTCGGATAGCAATCAGCCCCAGAATTTT
few,TRBJ2-2,NA,TRBV5-5,CASSLQGFELTGELFF,TGTGCCAGCAGCTTGCAGGGATTTGAGCTCACCGGGGAGCTGTTTTTT
NA,TRBJ1-2,NA,TRBV28,CASSSGHRIVLGYTF,TGTGCCAGCAGTTCGGGACACCGTATCGTCCTTGGCTACACCTTC
few,TRBJ1-5,NA,TRBV6-6,CASTIPGRGPQHF,TGTGCCAGCACCATACCGGGCAGGGGCCCCCAGCATTTT
NA,TRBJ1-3,NA,TRBV27,CASSLKPAGNTIYF,TGTGCCAGCAGTTTAAAGCCCGCTGGAAACACCATATATTTT
few,TRBJ1-5,NA,TRBV5-1,CASSLAVNQPQHF,TGCGCCAGCAGCTTAGCCGTTAATCAGCCCCAGCATTTT
NA,TRBJ1-5,TRBD1,TRBV27,CASSLSTGVGQPQHF,TGTGCCAGCAGTTTATCGACAGGGGTTGGTCAGCCCCAGCATTTT
NA,TRBJ2-7,TRBD2,TRBV2,CASAGGPPEQYF,TGTGCCAGCGCGGGGGGCCCTCCCGAGCAGTACTTC
few,TRBJ2-3,TRBD1,TRBV10-3,CATLRDRGTDTQYF,TGTGCCACCCTCCGGGACAGGGGCACAGATACGCAGTATTTT
once,TRBJ2-7,NA,TRBV5-1,CASAPGSSYEQYF,TGCGCCAGCGCGCCGGGATCGTCTTACGAGCAGTACTTC
NA,TRBJ1-6,NA,TRBV7-9,CASSELLPESPLHF,TGTGCCAGCAGTGAACTCCTACCGGAGTCACCCCTCCACTTT
NA,TRBJ1-2,NA,TRBV6-5,CASSYSGRINYGYTF,TGTGCCAGCAGTTACTCAGGCAGGATTAACTATGGCTACACCTTC
NA,TRBJ2-1,TRBD2,TRBV27,CASSLSSSGAYNEQFF,TGTGCCAGCAGTTTATCGTCAAGCGGGGCCTACAATGAGCAGTTCTTC
once,TRBJ1-6,TRBD1,TRBV30,CAWSVGDRNSPLHF,TGTGCCTGGAGTGTCGGGGACAGGAATTCACCCCTCCACTTT
once,TRBJ2-4,NA,TRBV19,CASTPAGGGKNIQYF,TGTGCCAGTACCCCAGCAGGGGGAGGCAAAAACATTCAGTACTTC
NA,TRBJ1-1,NA,TRBV7-2,CASSLALWRREAFF,TGTGCCAGCAGCTTAGCTCTTTGGAGGAGGGAAGCTTTCTTT
NA,TRBJ2-7,NA,TRBV21-1,CASSKDSSYEQYF,TGTGCCAGCAGCAAAGACAGCTCCTACGAGCAGTACTTC
NA,TRBJ1-6,TRBD1,TRBV5-4,CASSLNLGTAISPLHF,TGTGCCAGCAGCTTGAACTTAGGGACAGCCATTTCACCCCTCCACTTT
NA,TRBJ2-7,TRBD1,TRBV19,CASSEPGQGIYEQYF,TGTGCCAGTAGTGAACCGGGACAGGGGATTTACGAGCAGTACTTC
NA,TRBJ1-5,TRBD1,TRBV19,CATLDGTGNQPQHF,TGTGCCACTCTCGACGGGACAGGCAATCAGCCCCAGCATTTT
NA,TRBJ2-1,NA,TRBV11-2,CASHRGGIGNEQFF,TGTGCCAGCCATCGAGGGGGAATAGGCAATGAGCAGTTCTTC
NA,TRBJ2-7,TRBD1,TRBV7-8,CASSLGQGLGEQYF,TGTGCCAGCAGCCTCGGACAGGGCCTTGGCGAGCAGTACTTC
NA,TRBJ1-3,TRBD1,TRBV15,CATSRDIQGDRSGNTIYF,TGTGCCACCAGCAGAGATATTCAGGGGGACCGCTCTGGAAACACCATATATTTT
NA,TRBJ1-1,TRBD1,TRBV15,CATSRYRTGDTEAFF,TGTGCCACCAGCAGATATCGGACAGGGGACACTGAAGCTTTCTTT
NA,TRBJ2-7,NA,TRBV13,CASSYYRASSYEQYF,TGTGCCAGCAGCTATTACAGAGCCAGCTCCTACGAGCAGTACTTC
NA,TRBJ2-5,TRBD2,TRBV7-2,CASSFRIQGGSETQYF,TGTGCCAGCAGCTTCCGGATCCAGGGAGGGTCGGAGACCCAGTACTTC
NA,TRBJ1-1,NA,TRBV5-1,CASSLQGLGTEAFF,TGTGCCAGCAGCCTACAGGGATTGGGCACTGAAGCTTTCTTT
NA,TRBJ1-1,NA,TRBV7-9,CASSYPSRREAEAFF,TGTGCCAGCAGCTACCCCTCGAGGAGGGAAGCTGAAGCTTTCTTT
few,TRBJ1-1,TRBD1,TRBV30,CAQHDTGGETEAFF,TGTGCCCAACACGATACAGGGGGAGAAACTGAAGCTTTCTTT
NA,TRBJ2-7,TRBD2,TRBV7-2,CASSPSGTSTYEQYF,TGTGCCAGCAGTCCCTCCGGGACTAGCACCTACGAGCAGTACTTC
NA,TRBJ2-2,TRBD1,TRBV2,CASNPGQGAGELFF,TGTGCCAGCAACCCGGGACAGGGGGCCGGGGAGCTGTTTTTT
NA,TRBJ2-7,NA,TRBV7-9,CASSPKLPEQYF,TGTGCCAGCAGCCCTAAGCTCCCGGAGCAGTACTTC
NA,TRBJ1-2,TRBD1,TRBV29-1,CSARQGDYGYTF,TGCAGCGCGAGGCAGGGGGACTATGGCTACACCTTC
NA,TRBJ1-5,NA,TRBV19,CASSSERGQNQPQHF,TGTGCCAGTAGCTCCGAGAGAGGGCAAAATCAGCCCCAGCATTTT
NA,TRBJ1-2,NA,TRBV9,CASSVGDKNYGYTF,TGTGCCAGCAGCGTAGGAGACAAGAACTATGGCTACACCTTC
NA,TRBJ1-1,TRBD1,TRBV30,CAWSQGVNTEAFF,TGTGCCTGGAGTCAGGGGGTGAACACTGAAGCTTTCTTT
NA,TRBJ2-2,NA,TRBV30,CAWSRGLNTGELFF,TGTGCCTGGAGCCGAGGTCTGAACACCGGGGAGCTGTTTTTT
NA,TRBJ1-1,NA,TRBV5-6,CASSSRQALNTEAFF,TGTGCCAGCAGTTCGCGACAGGCTCTTAACACTGAAGCTTTCTTT
NA,TRBJ1-2,NA,TRBV19,CASSIVPIYGYTF,TGTGCCAGTAGTATAGTACCTATCTATGGCTACACCTTC
NA,TRBJ1-4,NA,TRBV7-9,CASSSRSRATNEKLFF,TGTGCCAGCAGCTCCCGGTCCCGAGCAACTAATGAAAAACTGTTTTTT
NA,TRBJ2-1,TRBD2,TRBV4-2,CASSGLPRGSGGGEQFF,TGTGCCAGCAGCGGACTCCCCCGGGGTAGCGGGGGGGGCGAGCAGTTCTTC
NA,TRBJ1-1,NA,TRBV4-1,CASSQVFSPPEAFF,TGCGCCAGCAGCCAAGTTTTTAGCCCCCCTGAAGCTTTCTTT
NA,TRBJ1-3,NA,TRBV15,CATPGSGRGSGNTIYF,TGTGCCACCCCAGGGAGTGGCAGGGGCTCTGGAAACACCATATATTTT
NA,TRBJ1-1,NA,TRBV10-3,CAISETQGRRTEAFF,TGTGCCATCAGTGAGACGCAGGGTCGACGGACTGAAGCTTTCTTT
NA,TRBJ1-6,TRBD1,TRBV2,CASSPLQGGVVLFSPLHF,TGTGCCAGCAGTCCCCTCCAGGGGGGCGTCGTATTGTTTTCACCCCTCCACTTT
NA,TRBJ2-2,NA,TRBV5-4,CASSLFGLRTGELFF,TGTGCCAGCAGCTTGTTCGGACTGCGCACCGGGGAGCTGTTTTTT
NA,TRBJ1-5,TRBD1,TRBV30,CASRTGDQPQHF,TGTGCCTCCCGGACAGGGGATCAGCCCCAGCATTTT
NA,TRBJ2-5,NA,TRBV7-9,CASSLGGLLQETQYF,TGTGCCAGCAGCTTAGGGGGGCTCCTGCAAGAGACCCAGTACTTC
NA,TRBJ1-5,TRBD1,TRBV19,CASSWTGGMGNQPQHF,TGTGCCAGTAGCTGGACAGGGGGCATGGGGAATCAGCCCCAGCATTTT
NA,TRBJ2-7,TRBD2,TRBV7-3,CASTASGGPPLDF,TGTGCCAGCACCGCGAGCGGGGGGCCTCCGTTGGACTTC
NA,TRBJ2-7,TRBD2,TRBV10-3,CAISDPFTAGGSSYEQYF,TGTGCCATCAGTGACCCGTTCACTGCCGGGGGGTCCTCCTACGAGCAGTACTTC
few,TRBJ2-2,TRBD1,TRBV4-3,CASSQETGGFTGELFF,TGCGCCAGCAGCCAAGAAACAGGGGGTTTTACCGGGGAGCTGTTTTTT